Sequencing of this T cell receptor (beta chain) was carried out in a study of CD8+ T cells in alopecia areata. Extraction of RNA preceded its reverse transcription into cDNA, which served as the sequencing template. Measured with immunoSEQ multiplex PCR; TCRdb has only the in-frame clones, and not every one. Among roughly 75,000 clones, approximately 60% were seen once, and the ten largest hold roughly 15%. The authors sorted CD4+ and CD8+ T cells from PBMCs. This CDR3 comprises 16 residues. The V segment lost 4 bases and the J segment 3 bases; nucleotides outside the gene matches: 10. Per the germline V gene, CDR1 is SEHNR and CDR2 is FQNEAQ (reference sequence). This clone was counted a few times.

The chain uses TRBV7-9 and TRBJ2-3; 7 bases agree with TRBD2. Specimen: CD8+ T cells sorted from blood, collected at week 0. The TCR sequence derives from a human donor with alopecia areata. CDR3 region: CASSSSSGLGTDTQYF. DNA for the CDR3: TGTGCCAGCAGCTCGTCTAGCGGCCTCGGGACAGATACGCAGTATTTT. Supplemented by reference TRBV7-9 and TRBJ2-3, the full variable domain reads DTGVSQNPRHKITKRGQNVTFRCDPISEHNRLYWYRQTLGQGPEFLTYFQNEAQLEKSRLLSDRFSAERPKGSFSTLEIQRTEQGDSAMYLCASSSSSGLGTDTQYFGPGTRLTVL.